The following is a T cell receptor beta chain sequence with its context. The sample is drawn from a study of OX40 agonist ivuxolimab in advanced cancers. Using immunoSEQ multiplex PCR, the repertoire was profiled, and TCRdb retains in-frame clones only, with some absent. The sample has about 89,000 clones, under 95% seen once. Germline CDR1 reads SGHTA; CDR2 reads FQGNSA. The CDR3 is 13 amino acids. The V and J ends lost 1 base and 7 bases respectively, with 7 bases between them. The genes are TRBV7-2 and TRBJ2-2; D not resolved. Sequenced material: CD4+ or CD8+ T cells sorted from blood, taken in a trial of the OX40 agonist ivuxolimab. The sequence derives from an adult with an advanced solid tumor such as melanoma, head and neck, liver or kidney cancer. CDR3 region: CASSLVEGGELFF. The CDR3 nucleotides are TGTGCCAGCAGCTTAGTAGAAGGCGGGGAGCTGTTTTTT.